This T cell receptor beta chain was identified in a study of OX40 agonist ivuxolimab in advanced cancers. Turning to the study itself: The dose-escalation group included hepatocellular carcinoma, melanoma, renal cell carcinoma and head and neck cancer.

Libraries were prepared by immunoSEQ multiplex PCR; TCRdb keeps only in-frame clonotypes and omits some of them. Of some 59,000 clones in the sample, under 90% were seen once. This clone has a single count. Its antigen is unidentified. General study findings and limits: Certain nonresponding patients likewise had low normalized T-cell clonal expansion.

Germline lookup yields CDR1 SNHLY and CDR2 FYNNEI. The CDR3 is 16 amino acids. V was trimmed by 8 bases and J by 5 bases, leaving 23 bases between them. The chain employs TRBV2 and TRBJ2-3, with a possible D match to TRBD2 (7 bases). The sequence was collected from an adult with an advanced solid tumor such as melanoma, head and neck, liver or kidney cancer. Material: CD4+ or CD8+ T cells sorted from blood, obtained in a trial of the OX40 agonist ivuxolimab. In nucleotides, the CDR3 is TGTGCCAGCCACCCCCCAGGGGCGGGAGATGGAGATACGCAGTATTTT. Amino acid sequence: CASHPPGAGDGDTQYF.